Detailed here is one T cell receptor beta chain. The antigen is not known. Primers: 60 Vbeta forward and 13 Jbeta reverse. How the authors handled the data: As a later analysis found, there were 78 million or so unique TCR beta chains, of which roughly 11 million were shared. TCRdb's copy holds only in-frame clones and misses some; the assay was immunoSEQ multiplex PCR. Clone size and V and J calls were adopted from that table, with D and trimming inferred from the DNA. This sample yields about 210,000 clones, of which around 81% are seen a single time; roughly 10% belongs to the top ten. This sample is drawn from a study of cytomegalovirus exposure and HLA in healthy donors. Turning to the study itself: Falling in the Caucasian-associated ancestry cluster were approximately 86% of around 370 genotyped donors. Whole-study findings and limits: Analysis performed later showed TCR beta chains linked to HLA being more clonally expanded than equally common others.

Sequenced material: PBMCs. This clonotype was obtained from a woman aged 45 to 65 in good health and CMV-seropositive.

The CDR3 reads CASSQDQRLADYEQYF. CDR3 DNA: TGTGCCAGCAGCCAAGATCAAAGGCTAGCGGATTACGAGCAGTACTTC. This chain links TRBV4-2 with TRBJ2-5; 7 bases fit TRBD2. The end of the DNA fits TRBJ2-7 better, so the J call may be wrong. This CDR3 contains 16 residues. Germline V gives CDR1 LGHNA, CDR2 YNFKEQ.